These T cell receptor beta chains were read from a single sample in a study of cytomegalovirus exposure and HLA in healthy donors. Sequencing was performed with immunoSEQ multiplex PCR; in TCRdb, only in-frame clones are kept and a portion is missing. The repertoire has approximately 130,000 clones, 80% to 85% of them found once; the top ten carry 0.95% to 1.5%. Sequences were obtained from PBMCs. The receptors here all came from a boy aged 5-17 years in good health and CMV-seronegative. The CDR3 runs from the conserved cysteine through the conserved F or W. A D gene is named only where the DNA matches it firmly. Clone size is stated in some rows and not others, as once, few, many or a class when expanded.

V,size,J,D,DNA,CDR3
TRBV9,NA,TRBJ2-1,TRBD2,TGTGCCAGCAGCGCACCCAGCGGGGTCAATGAGCGGCAGTTCTTC,CASSAPSGVNERQFF
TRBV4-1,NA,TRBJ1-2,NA,TGCGCCAGCAGCCAAGATTCCGGAGGGAGGGGGTGGGACTATGGCTACACCTTC,CASSQDSGGRGWDYGYTF
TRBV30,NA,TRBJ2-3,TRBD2,TGTGCCTGGGGACTAGCGGGAGGGCTAGGTACGCAGTATTTT,CAWGLAGGLGTQYF
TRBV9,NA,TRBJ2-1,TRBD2,TGTGCCAGCAGCGCGAGCGGGAGGGCCCCAGGAGAGCAGTTCTTC,CASSASGRAPGEQFF
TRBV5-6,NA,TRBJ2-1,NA,TGTGCCAGCAGCTTGGAACAGTACAATGAGCAGTTCTTC,CASSLEQYNEQFF
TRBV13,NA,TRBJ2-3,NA,TGTGCCAGCAGCGGCAGGGAGGCAGATACGCAGTATTTT,CASSGREADTQYF
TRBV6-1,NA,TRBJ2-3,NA,TGTGCCAGCAGTCCCCTAGAGACAGATACGCAGTATTTT,CASSPLETDTQYF
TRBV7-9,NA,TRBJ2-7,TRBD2,TGTTCCAGCAGCGGGACTAGCGGGTCATCCTACGAGCAGTACTTC,CSSSGTSGSSYEQYF
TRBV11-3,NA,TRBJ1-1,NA,TGTGCCAGCAGCTTAGTCACTAACGGTTTCACCGGGGTCCTGGAAGCTTTCTTT,CASSLVTNGFTGVLEAFF
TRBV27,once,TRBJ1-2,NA,TGTGCCCCAGGGGAGATGGGCTACACCTTC,CAPGEMGYTF
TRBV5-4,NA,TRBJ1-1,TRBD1,TGTGCCAGCAGCTTGGGGGGGATAGGGGGCCCTGCGGCTTTCTTT,CASSLGGIGGPAAFF